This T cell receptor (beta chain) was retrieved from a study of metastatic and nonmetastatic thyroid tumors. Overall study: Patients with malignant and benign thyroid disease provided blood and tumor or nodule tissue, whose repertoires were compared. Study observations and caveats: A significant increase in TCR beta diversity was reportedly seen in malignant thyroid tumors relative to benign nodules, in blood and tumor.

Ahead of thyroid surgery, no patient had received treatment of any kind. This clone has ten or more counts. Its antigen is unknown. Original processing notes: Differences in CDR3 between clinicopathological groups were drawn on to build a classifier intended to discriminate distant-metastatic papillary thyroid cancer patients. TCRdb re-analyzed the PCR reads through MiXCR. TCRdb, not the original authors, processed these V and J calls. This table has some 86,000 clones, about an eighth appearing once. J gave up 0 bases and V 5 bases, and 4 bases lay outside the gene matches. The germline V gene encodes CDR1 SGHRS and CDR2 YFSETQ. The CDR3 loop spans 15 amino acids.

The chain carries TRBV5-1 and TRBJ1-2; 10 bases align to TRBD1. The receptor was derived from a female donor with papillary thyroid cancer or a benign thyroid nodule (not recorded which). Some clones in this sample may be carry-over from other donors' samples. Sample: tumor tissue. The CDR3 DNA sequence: TGCGCCAGCAGGGACGGGACAGGGGCTAACTATGGCTACACCTTC. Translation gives CASRDGTGANYGYTF.